This T cell receptor (beta chain) came from a study of shared clonotypes between healthy human individuals. Points from the study as a whole: Around 5.3% of naive CD4 clonotypes were shared across a few donors. Deeper or shallower sequencing was expected to change how clonotypes are shared among donors.

Notes on this clone: Its antigen is currently unknown.

The assay used deep level. Data came from immunoSEQ multiplex PCR; TCRdb stores just in-frame clones and leaves some out. The table includes a few million clones, around 90% detected once. The CDR3 is made up of 15 amino acids. The V end was cut by 5 bases, the J end by 0 bases, with 14 bases between. Germline V gives CDR1 SGHRS, CDR2 YFSETQ. Specimen: naive CD4+ T cells from PBMCs. Subset here: CD45RA+ positively selected. This TCR derives from a man aged 18 to 35 in good health. Some clones in this sample may be carry-over from other donors' samples. The J gene is TRBJ1-1, the V gene TRBV5-1; the D is unclear. The CDR3 here is CASRPPGRMNTEAFF. The CDR3 region has the DNA TGCGCCAGCAGACCACCGGGAAGAATGAACACTGAAGCTTTCTTT. Full variable domain (remainder filled in from reference TRBV5-1 and TRBJ1-1): KAGVTQTPRYLIKTRGQQVTLSCSPISGHRSVSWYQQTPGQGLQFLFEYFSETQRNKGNFPGRFSGRQFSNSRSEMNVSTLELGDSALYLCASRPPGRMNTEAFFGQGTRLTVV.